This is a list of T cell receptor beta chains from one sample in a study of blood T cell repertoires in COVID-19. Measured with immunoSEQ multiplex PCR; TCRdb has only the in-frame clones, and not every one. The profile shows tens of thousands of clones, about 85% of them singletons. Input material: peripheral blood. The origin of the receptors is a man at least 80 years old with acute or convalescent COVID-19. Each CDR3 is given with its conserved first and last residue. The order of the fields is D gene, clone size, V gene, J gene, CDR3 DNA, CDR3 protein. A D gene is named only where the DNA matches it firmly. Clone size is stated in some rows and not others, as once, few, many or a class when expanded.

d_gene: TRBD2
abundance: once
v_gene: TRBV11-2
j_gene: TRBJ2-7
CDR3nt: TGTGCCAGCAGTTTGGGGGGGGTAGCCGAGCAGTACTTC
CDR3aa: CASSLGGVAEQYF

d_gene: NA
abundance: NA
v_gene: TRBV3-1/TRBV3-2
j_gene: TRBJ2-1
CDR3nt: TGTGCCAGCAGCCAAACTAGCCGGGGATCCTTCAATGAGCAGTTCTTC
CDR3aa: CASSQTSRGSFNEQFF

d_gene: NA
abundance: once
v_gene: TRBV28
j_gene: TRBJ2-7
CDR3nt: TGTGCCAGCAGTTTATGGGGCGGGTCCAGGAAAAAGTACTTC
CDR3aa: CASSLWGGSRKKYF

d_gene: NA
abundance: NA
v_gene: TRBV7-2
j_gene: TRBJ2-7
CDR3nt: TGTGCCAGCAGCCACCCCGGGAGCGATCGGTACTTC
CDR3aa: CASSHPGSDRYF

d_gene: TRBD2
abundance: NA
v_gene: TRBV6-5
j_gene: TRBJ2-2
CDR3nt: TGTGCCAGCAGTTTACTAGCGGGGACCGGGGAGCTGTTTTTT
CDR3aa: CASSLLAGTGELFF

d_gene: TRBD1
abundance: NA
v_gene: TRBV6-5
j_gene: TRBJ2-7
CDR3nt: TGTGCCAGCACGGTGGACAGGGTCAGCTCCTACGAGCAGTACTTC
CDR3aa: CASTVDRVSSYEQYF

d_gene: NA
abundance: NA
v_gene: TRBV27
j_gene: TRBJ2-2
CDR3nt: TGTGCCAGCAGTCCCGGGACACATAACACCGGGGAGCTGTTTTTT
CDR3aa: CASSPGTHNTGELFF

d_gene: TRBD1
abundance: NA
v_gene: TRBV6-2/TRBV6-3
j_gene: TRBJ2-3
CDR3nt: TGTGCCAGCAGCAGCGACAGGGTACGGTTAACAGATACGCAGTATTTT
CDR3aa: CASSSDRVRLTDTQYF

d_gene: NA
abundance: NA
v_gene: TRBV3-1/TRBV3-2
j_gene: TRBJ2-7
CDR3nt: TGTGCCAGCAGACAGAACTACGAGCAGTACTTC
CDR3aa: CASRQNYEQYF

d_gene: TRBD2
abundance: NA
v_gene: TRBV5-1
j_gene: TRBJ2-2
CDR3nt: TGCGCCAGCAGCTTGGCTGGACTAGCGGGAGCGGGAACCGGGGAGCTGTTTTTT
CDR3aa: CASSLAGLAGAGTGELFF

d_gene: TRBD2
abundance: NA
v_gene: TRBV6-2/TRBV6-3
j_gene: TRBJ2-5
CDR3nt: TGTGCCAGCAGTGACGGGACTACCGGGGAGACCCAGTACTTC
CDR3aa: CASSDGTTGETQYF

d_gene: NA
abundance: few
v_gene: TRBV27
j_gene: TRBJ1-5
CDR3nt: TGTGCCAGCAGTTTATTGGCAGGGTCTGTGGGCAATCAGCCCCAGCATTTT
CDR3aa: CASSLLAGSVGNQPQHF

d_gene: TRBD2
abundance: NA
v_gene: TRBV30
j_gene: TRBJ2-5
CDR3nt: TGTGCCTGGAGTGCCAGCGGGGCCGCCCAGGAGACCCAGTACTTC
CDR3aa: CAWSASGAAQETQYF

d_gene: NA
abundance: NA
v_gene: TRBV12-3/TRBV12-4
j_gene: TRBJ2-7
CDR3nt: TGTGCCAGCAGTTTTTCAGGGGTCGAGCAGTACTTC
CDR3aa: CASSFSGVEQYF

d_gene: TRBD2
abundance: NA
v_gene: TRBV7-9
j_gene: TRBJ2-5
CDR3nt: TGTGCCAGCAGTACCGCGACTAGCGGACCTTGGCAGGAGACCCAGTACTTC
CDR3aa: CASSTATSGPWQETQYF

d_gene: TRBD2
abundance: NA
v_gene: TRBV5-4
j_gene: TRBJ2-1
CDR3nt: TGTGCCAGCAGCTGGGGACTAGCGGGAGCGGGGCGGGACTACAATGAGCAGTTCTTC
CDR3aa: CASSWGLAGAGRDYNEQFF

d_gene: TRBD2
abundance: NA
v_gene: TRBV27
j_gene: TRBJ2-3
CDR3nt: TGTGCCAGCAGTCGCGACAGGGGACTAGCGGGCCCCTCCCAGTCAGATACGCAGTATTTT
CDR3aa: CASSRDRGLAGPSQSDTQYF

d_gene: TRBD2
abundance: NA
v_gene: TRBV6-6
j_gene: TRBJ2-7
CDR3nt: TGTGCCAGCGGGAGGGGCTCCTACGAGCAGTACTTC
CDR3aa: CASGRGSYEQYF

d_gene: NA
abundance: NA
v_gene: TRBV28
j_gene: TRBJ1-6
CDR3nt: TGTGCCAGCAGTCTGATGGGGGCGGATTATAATTCACCCCTCCACTTT
CDR3aa: CASSLMGADYNSPLHF

d_gene: TRBD1
abundance: once
v_gene: TRBV7-8
j_gene: TRBJ2-1
CDR3nt: TGTGCCAGCAGCTTAGCGCCTCGATCGGACAGGGGGTTCTACAATGAGCAGTTCTTC
CDR3aa: CASSLAPRSDRGFYNEQFF

d_gene: NA
abundance: NA
v_gene: TRBV28
j_gene: TRBJ1-5
CDR3nt: TGTGCCAGCAGTTTAGACTCCCCGCCATCCCGTCAGCCCCAGCATTTT
CDR3aa: CASSLDSPPSRQPQHF

d_gene: NA
abundance: NA
v_gene: TRBV18
j_gene: TRBJ1-4
CDR3nt: TGTGCCAGCTCACCACAGCAAGGAGGAGATGAAAAACTGTTTTTT
CDR3aa: CASSPQQGGDEKLFF

d_gene: TRBD1
abundance: NA
v_gene: TRBV6-5
j_gene: TRBJ1-6
CDR3nt: TGTGCCAGCAGTCCGGACAGGGTTGGTTCACCCCTCCACTTT
CDR3aa: CASSPDRVGSPLHF

d_gene: NA
abundance: NA
v_gene: TRBV5-6
j_gene: TRBJ1-4
CDR3nt: TGTGCCAGCAGGGACAGCATTAATGAAAAACTGTTTTTT
CDR3aa: CASRDSINEKLFF

d_gene: NA
abundance: once
v_gene: TRBV6-2/TRBV6-3
j_gene: TRBJ2-3
CDR3nt: TGTGCCAGCAGTCCGCTAGGGGGGGGGAGCACAGATACGCAGTATTTT
CDR3aa: CASSPLGGGSTDTQYF

d_gene: TRBD2
abundance: NA
v_gene: TRBV7-8
j_gene: TRBJ2-2
CDR3nt: TGTGCCAGCAGCCCAACTAGCGGGACAAACACCGGGGAGCTGTTTTTT
CDR3aa: CASSPTSGTNTGELFF

d_gene: NA
abundance: NA
v_gene: TRBV6-6
j_gene: TRBJ2-6
CDR3nt: TGTGCCAGCAGTTGGGACACTGGGGCCAACGTCCTGACTTTC
CDR3aa: CASSWDTGANVLTF